This TCR beta chain was obtained from a study of CXCR3-negative and CXCR3-positive naive CD8 T cells. Triplicate sorts of some 300,000 cells per CD8+ subset. Naive CD8+ T lymphocytes were specified as CD45RO-CCR7+CD27+CD95-. Regarding the study as a whole: Memory cells diverged, while naive CXCR3-positive and CXCR3-negative cells had similar TRBV-TRBJ usage. Comparison of naive cells showed more hydrophobic TRB CDR3s in CXCR3-positive than in CXCR3-negative naive cells. PBMCs showed partially decreased CXCR3 expression after cryopreservation, and most assays used fresh PBMCs.

It was by 5' RACE with UMI labels that the TRB cDNA libraries were prepared. From its re-call of the 5' RACE reads, TCRdb lists each CDR3 protein once, without DNA. The sample has approximately 98,000 distinct CDR3 sequences, and its top ten clones hold roughly 0.99%. The CDR3 has 15 amino acids. CDR1 SSHAT and CDR2 FNYEAQ come from the germline V gene (reference sequence). Notes on this clonotype: Its antigen is unknown.

The receptor comes from a human donor in good health. Some clones in this sample may be carry-over from other donors' samples. The sample comprised naive CXCR3+ CD8+ T cells from blood. Subset denoted: CD45RO-CCR7+CD27+CD95- naive CD8+ T cells expressing CXCR3 (TNR3+). The chain links TRBV7-7 to TRBJ2-5; TCRdb indicates TRBD1, and absent DNA this call remains unverified. The CDR3 spells CASSLAHGGGGTQYF.